The next 11 T cell receptor beta chains were all read from a single sample in a study of Tregs in tolerant kidney transplant recipients. TCRdb keeps only in-frame clones here, not all; method: immunoSEQ multiplex PCR. This sample's clone table lists roughly 5,600 clones. Related graft donors supplied nonmyeloablative bone marrow transplants, and mixed chimerism was transient. The specimen comprised CD4+ T cells from blood (PBMCs), sampled less than 15 months after the transplant. The receptor set was obtained from a human patient who received a combined kidney and bone marrow transplant. T cells may partly derive from the graft donor.

Regarding this clone: The missing CDR3 end, 3 residues past where the read stops, is filled in from the germline J gene. The rearrangement joins TRBV5-1 to TRBJ1-5, with a weak D call TRBD1 (6 bases). This CDR3 spans 17 amino acids. The germline CDR1 and CDR2 sequences are SGHRS and YFSETQ. V was pared by 0 bases and J by 1 base, with 14 bases between. Here the CDR3 reads CASSLGMGAESNQPQHF. The sequenced part of the CDR3 DNA is TGCGCCAGCAGCTTGGGTATGGGGGCGGAAAGCAATCAGCCC.

Note on this clone: The read terminates 3 residues ahead of where the CDR3 ends, so the germline J gene completes it. The V and J genes are TRBV18 and TRBJ1-1; D is possibly TRBD1 (5 bases). Trimming took off 0 bases at V and 5 bases at J, with 13 bases between the two ends. CDR3 length: 15 amino acids. Germline V gene sequence: CDR1 KGHSH, CDR2 LQKENI. The CDR3 protein is CASSPPIGAGTEAFF. The covered CDR3 bases are TGTGCCAGCTCACCACCGATAGGGGCTGGGACTGAA.

Note on this clone: The read gets to within 3 residues of the CDR3 end, and the germline J gene fills in the rest. The chain has TRBV20-1 and TRBJ2-3; 12 nucleotides align to TRBD2. Germline CDR1 is DFQATT and CDR2 is SNEGSKA (reference sequence). This CDR3 is built from 15 residues. Germline trimming cut 5 bases from V and 1 base from J; bases unmatched to any gene: 4. The sequenced CDR3 bases are TGCAGTGCTTGCCGACTAGCGGGAGGCACAGATACG. Protein: CSACRLAGGTDT. The whole CDR3 protein is CSACRLAGGTDTQYF.

By frequency, this clone is medium-sized (0.01 to 0.1%). The sequenced fragment ends 3 residues before the CDR3 boundary, so the rest is inferred from the germline J gene. The rearrangement uses TRBV20-1 and TRBJ1-5; D is perhaps TRBD1 (6 bases). Trimming shortened V by 5 bases and J by 7 bases, and 18 bases separated the two germline ends. This CDR3 is 14 amino acids long. Looked up from germline, CDR1 is DFQATT and CDR2 is SNEGSKA (reference sequence). The CDR3 reads CSALTTGALQPQHF. The covered CDR3 bases are TGCAGTGCTCTAACGACAGGTGCCCTCCAGCCC.

CDR3: CASSLRQGTGTDTQYF. The DNA read from the CDR3 is TGTGCCAGCAGCTTGAGACAGGGCACGGGCACAGATACG. This sequence joins TRBV13 and TRBJ2-3; 7 bases align to TRBD1. Read sequence stops 3 residues before the CDR3 end, and the germline J gene provides the missing end. The CDR3 sequence is 16 residues long. V was pared by 3 bases and J by 1 base, with 7 bases of the junction left unmatched. Germline CDR1 and CDR2: PRHDT and FYEKMQ (reference sequence).

As for this clone: Read data end 3 residues before the CDR3 end; the end is taken from the germline J gene. The chain recombines TRBV20-1 with TRBJ2-1; no clear D gene. Germline V CDR1 and CDR2: DFQATT, SNEGSKA (reference sequence). Trimming cost V 0 bases and J 7 bases, with 13 bases left between them. The CDR3 has 14 amino acids. CDR3 DNA (partial): TGCAGTGCTAGAGATTTAACCCTGAGGAATGAG. Translation: CSARDLTLRNE. From start to end, the CDR3 is CSARDLTLRNEQFF.

Of note for this clone: The read gets to within 3 residues of the CDR3 end, and the germline J gene fills in the rest. The chain uses TRBV7-9 and TRBJ2-7; 7 bases agree with TRBD1. CDR1 SEHNR and CDR2 FQNEAQ come from the germline V gene (reference sequence). The CDR3 spans 14 residues. After removal of 3 bases from V and 2 bases from J, the junction contained 4 bases not matched to a gene. The part of the CDR3 DNA that was read is TGTGCCAGCAGCTTGAGAGGGGGCGCCTACGAG. Amino acid sequence: CASSLRGGAYE. The full-length CDR3 reads as CASSLRGGAYEQYF.

Remarks on this clone: With the read ending 3 residues before the CDR3 end, the germline J gene is used to fill in that end. J is TRBJ2-5 and V is TRBV2; D tentatively reads TRBD1 or TRBD2 (5 bases each). The germline V and J ends were trimmed by 9 bases and 7 bases, with 18 bases remaining between them. The CDR3 has 13 residues. Germline CDR1 is SNHLY and CDR2 is FYNNEI. CDR3 in amino acids: CASRGAGSSTQYF. Incomplete CDR3 DNA: TGTGCCAGTAGGGGAGCAGGGTCCTCGACC.

Remarks on this clone: The read comes to an end 3 residues before the CDR3 does, leaving the germline J gene to fill in the end. The chain recombines TRBV19 with TRBJ1-1; 7 bases match TRBD1. This CDR3 spans 16 amino acids. V lost 4 bases, J lost 0 bases, and 8 bases stayed unmatched. Germline assignment: CDR1 LNHDA and CDR2 SQIVND (reference sequence). The CDR3 spells CASSSPRGRLNTEAFF. CDR3 DNA (partial): TGTGCCAGTAGTAGCCCGAGGGGGCGACTGAACACTGAA. The whole variable domain, remainder taken from reference TRBV19 and TRBJ1-1, is DGGITQSPKYLFRKEGQNVTLSCEQNLNHDAMYWYRQDPGQGLRLIYYSQIVNDFQKGDIAEGYSVSREKKESFPLTVTSAQKNPTAFYLCASSSPRGRLNTEAFFGQGTRLTVV.

Notes on this clone: The sequence runs out 3 residues before the end of the CDR3; the remainder is reconstructed from the germline J gene. The chain links TRBV9 to TRBJ2-3; 10 bases match TRBD1. After removal of 0 bases from V and 6 bases from J, the junction contained 7 bases not matched to a gene. The CDR3 consists of 16 residues. Germline V gives CDR1 SGDLS, CDR2 YYNGEE. CDR3 amino acids: CASSVGQGAGGDTQYF. CDR3 DNA (partial): TGTGCCAGCAGCGTAGGACAGGGGGCCGGTGGCGATACG.

As concerns this clone: The read is 3 residues too short to cover the CDR3 end, so that end is filled in from the germline J gene. V is TRBV19 and J is TRBJ1-2; perhaps TRBD1 as D (5 bases). CDR1 and CDR2 (germline): LNHDA, SQIVND (reference sequence). The V end was cut by 4 bases, the J end by 6 bases, with 12 bases between. This CDR3 region has 13 residues. CDR3 region: CASSRGTSNGYTF. The sequenced part of the CDR3 DNA is TGTGCCAGTAGTAGGGGCACCTCGAATGGC.